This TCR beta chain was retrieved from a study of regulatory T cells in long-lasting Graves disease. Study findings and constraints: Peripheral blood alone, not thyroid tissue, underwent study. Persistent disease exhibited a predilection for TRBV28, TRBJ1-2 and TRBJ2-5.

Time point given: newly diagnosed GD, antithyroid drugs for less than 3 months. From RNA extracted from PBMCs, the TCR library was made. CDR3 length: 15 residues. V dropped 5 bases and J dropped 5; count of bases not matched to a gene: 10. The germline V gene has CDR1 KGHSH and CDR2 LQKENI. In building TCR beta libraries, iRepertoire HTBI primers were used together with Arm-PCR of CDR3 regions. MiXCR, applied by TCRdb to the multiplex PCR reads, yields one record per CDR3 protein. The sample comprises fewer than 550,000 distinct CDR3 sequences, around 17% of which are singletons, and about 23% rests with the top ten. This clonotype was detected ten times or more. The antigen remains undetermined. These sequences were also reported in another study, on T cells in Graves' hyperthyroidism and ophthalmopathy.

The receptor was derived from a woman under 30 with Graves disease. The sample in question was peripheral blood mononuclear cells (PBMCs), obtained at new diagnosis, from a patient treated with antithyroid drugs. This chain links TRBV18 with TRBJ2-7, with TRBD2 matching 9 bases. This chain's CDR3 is CASSTGASGTNEQYF. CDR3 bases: TGTGCCAGCTCAACCGGGGCTAGCGGGACCAACGAGCAGTACTTC.